These 15 T cell receptor beta chains share one sample of origin, sequenced in a study of response to subunit inactivated influenza vaccine. TCRdb redid the calling of the RT-PCR reads with MiXCR, one entry per CDR3 protein. The sample holds about 540,000 distinct CDR3 sequences, roughly 25% seen once. The data were also submitted as part of a second study, on T cells expressing NK-cell markers. From that paper: Synthesis of TCR beta cDNA relied on 5'RACE template switching carrying UMIs.

The source material was CD4+ T cells sorted from PBMCs, sampled about 12 days after vaccination. These receptors all come from a man aged 50 to 60 who received an inactivated influenza vaccine.

In this sample, this clonotype turned up a few times. This chain connects TRBV7-2 to TRBJ2-1; no clear D gene. This CDR3 is built from 14 residues. The germline gives CDR1 SGHTA, CDR2 FQGNSA. V lost 1 base and J 3 bases, leaving 7 bases between the germline ends. CDR3 amino acids: CASSLDGIYNEQFF. DNA for the CDR3: TGTGCCAGCAGCTTAGATGGGATCTACAATGAGCAGTTCTTC.

Note on this clonotype: This could be a read error, since a much larger clone is one nucleotide away. The gene calls are TRBV28 and TRBJ2-7, with 7 bases fitting TRBD1. V was pared by 2 bases and J by 6 bases, with 7 bases of the junction left unmatched. This CDR3 spans 14 amino acids. Germline assignment: CDR1 MDHEN and CDR2 SYDVKM. CDR3 residues: CASSLATGRSEQYF. CDR3 nucleotide sequence: TGTGCCAGCAGTTTAGCGACAGGGCGTAGCGAGCAGTACTTC.

The genes are TRBV23-1 and TRBJ2-4; 8 bases fit TRBD1. TRBV23-1 is reported as an ORF; its role is uncertain. Unmatched junction bases numbered 1, after V lost 8 bases and J lost 1 base. The CDR3 spans 13 residues. CDR3 residues: CASQGAAKNIQYF. In DNA form, the CDR3 reads TGCGCCAGCCAGGGGGCTGCCAAAAACATTCAGTACTTC.

The table lists this clonotype with a few counts. V and J are TRBV7-2 and TRBJ2-3; D call uncertain. The CDR3 runs 13 residues. V was trimmed by 6 bases and J by 6 bases, leaving 13 bases between them. The germline V gene encodes CDR1 SGHTA and CDR2 FQGNSA. The DNA of the CDR3 is TGTGCCAGCAGACCGAGAGTCTCGGATACGCAGTATTTT. This gives the protein CASRPRVSDTQYF.

This clonotype was detected only once. The genes are TRBV2 and TRBJ2-5, with D possibly matching TRBD1 (6 bases). The CDR3 contains 15 residues. Trimming pared 4 bases from V and 9 bases from J, leaving 21 bases between. CDR1 and CDR2 from the germline V gene are SNHLY and FYNNEI. The CDR3 region has the DNA TGTGCCAGCAGTGTGTCTACCGGCCCGAAGGGGGCCCAGTACTTC. Its protein is CASSVSTGPKGAQYF.

The rearrangement links TRBV5-1 to TRBJ2-1; either TRBD1 or TRBD2 may fit D (5 bases each). CDR1 SGHRS and CDR2 YFSETQ come from the germline V gene. The germline V and J ends were trimmed by 4 bases and 1 base, with 12 bases remaining between them. CDR3 size: 15 residues. The CDR3 is CASSMDWGSYNEQFF. Written as DNA, the CDR3 is TGCGCCAGCAGCATGGATTGGGGGTCCTACAATGAGCAGTTCTTC.

This clonotype was recorded a few times. This chain connects TRBV5-4 to TRBJ2-2, with a weak D call TRBD2 (5 bases). V was trimmed by 2 bases and J by 2 bases, leaving 13 bases between them. The CDR3 totals 16 residues. Germline-derived CDR1 and CDR2 are SGHNT and YYREEE (reference sequence). CDR3 loop: CASSLSVGSNTGELFF. CDR3 bases: TGTGCCAGCAGCTTATCGGTAGGGAGCAACACCGGGGAGCTGTTTTTT.

Only a few counts were recorded for this clonotype. The chain recombines TRBV5-1 with TRBJ1-2; 9 nucleotides match TRBD1. Germline V gives CDR1 SGHRS, CDR2 YFSETQ. Germline trimming cut 4 bases from V and 5 bases from J; bases unmatched to any gene: 6. This CDR3 has 14 amino acids. The CDR3 coding sequence is TGCGCCAGCAGCGTCTCGACAGGGGGGTATGGCTACACCTTC. This gives the protein CASSVSTGGYGYTF. The full variable domain, completed using reference TRBV5-1 and TRBJ1-2, is KAGVTQTPRYLIKTRGQQVTLSCSPISGHRSVSWYQQTPGQGLQFLFEYFSETQRNKGNFPGRFSGRQFSNSRSEMNVSTLELGDSALYLCASSVSTGGYGYTFGSGTRLTVV.

V gene TRBV10-3 combines with J gene TRBJ2-5, with unresolved D. This CDR3 is built from 12 residues. Trimming left V 10 bases short and J 5 bases short, with 14 bases between. The germline V gene encodes CDR1 ENHRY and CDR2 SYGVKD. The CDR3 spells CATAMNSETQYF. The CDR3 DNA sequence: TGTGCCACCGCCATGAATTCGGAGACCCAGTACTTC.

The CDR3, as DNA: TGCAGCGTCGCCCCGGGACTAGCTACTGAGCAGTTCTTC. Its translation is CSVAPGLATEQFF. The rearrangement uses TRBV29-1 and TRBJ2-1; 9 nucleotides match TRBD2. Looked up from germline, CDR1 is SQVTM and CDR2 is ANQGSEA. The length of the CDR3 is 13 residues. The junction had 9 bases not matched to a gene; V was cut back by 6 bases and J by 9 bases.

The chain combines TRBV12-3 or TRBV12-4 with TRBJ1-2, with D possibly matching TRBD1 (6 bases). The CDR3 is made up of 13 amino acids. Trimming pared 3 bases from V and 5 bases from J, leaving 10 bases between. The CDR3 bases are TGTGCCAGCAGTTTTTCGGGACATTATGGCTACACCTTC. It specifies CASSFSGHYGYTF.

The chain has TRBV20-1 and TRBJ2-1, with TRBD1 identical over 8 bases. CDR1 DFQATT and CDR2 SNEGSKA come from the germline V gene (reference sequence). The V segment lost 4 bases and the J segment 7 bases; nucleotides outside the gene matches: 6. This CDR3 is 13 amino acids long. The CDR3 coding sequence is TGCAGTGCTATGAGGGACAGGTTTAATGAGCAGTTCTTC. It encodes CSAMRDRFNEQFF.

V and J are TRBV18 and TRBJ2-7; D is unresolved. V was trimmed by 1 base and J by 0 bases, leaving 10 bases between them. Germline loops: CDR1 KGHSH, CDR2 LQKENI. This CDR3 contains 15 residues. The CDR3 loop reads CASSPQDSSSYEQYF. CDR3 coding DNA: TGTGCCAGCTCACCACAGGATTCGAGCTCCTACGAGCAGTACTTC.

CDR3 in amino acids: CAISRDQNQPQHF. The CDR3 DNA reads as TGTGCCATCAGCCGGGACCAAAATCAGCCCCAGCATTTT. The chain is built from TRBV10-3 and TRBJ1-5; D is possibly TRBD1 (5 bases). V lost 6 bases and J 4 bases, leaving 10 bases between the germline ends. Germline-derived CDR1 and CDR2 are ENHRY and SYGVKD. The CDR3 consists of 13 residues.

This sequence joins TRBV20-1 and TRBJ2-3; 7 bases agree with TRBD2. V lost 3 bases to trimming and J lost 2 bases; unmatched junction nucleotides: 5. Germline CDR1 reads DFQATT; CDR2 reads SNEGSKA (reference sequence). This CDR3 contains 14 residues. The CDR3: CSASPGLLTDTQYF. DNA of the CDR3: TGCAGTGCTAGTCCGGGACTACTCACAGATACGCAGTATTTT.